The rows below give T cell receptor beta chains drawn from one sample of a study of identical twins. TCRdb used MiXCR to reprocess the 5' RACE reads, holding one entry per CDR3 protein. The table has about 1.7 million distinct CDR3 sequences, about 32% seen once; the top ten hold about 0.27%. Material for sequencing was cord blood. The receptors were gathered from a newborn girl in good health. Each CDR3 is given with its conserved first and last residue.

V gene	J gene	CDR3 protein
TRBV7-9	TRBJ1-1	CASSLLQGAGTEAFF
TRBV10-3	TRBJ2-7	CAISEGPGTYEQYF
TRBV4-2	TRBJ2-3	CASSQEVRELTDTQYF
TRBV5-1	TRBJ2-5	CASTGGTSKETQYF
TRBV3-1	TRBJ1-5	CASSQFRNQPQHF
TRBV12-3/TRBV12-4	TRBJ2-3	CASSRSRIAGSVDTQYF
TRBV20-1	TRBJ2-4	CSARARPDRDYVQYF
TRBV28	TRBJ1-1	CASSFHPTEAFF
TRBV5-1	TRBJ2-7	CASSVRGTGGYEQYF
TRBV5-1	-	CASRQDRVPALGEQYF
TRBV5-1	TRBJ2-3	CASSGVAGGTSTDTQYF
TRBV14	TRBJ1-4	CASGRGGALLNEKLFF
TRBV2	TRBJ1-6	CASTQGGSPLHF
TRBV6-1	TRBJ2-1	CATSVGDRGYNEQLF
TRBV28	TRBJ1-1	CASRFPGGAFF
TRBV5-6	TRBJ1-5	CASSSTGSKDDNQPQHF
TRBV4-2	TRBJ2-5	CASSQGGGSEQETQYF
TRBV12-3/TRBV12-4	TRBJ2-3	CASSISGRTTDTQYF
TRBV7-9	-	CASSSPFTGTGFHEQYF
TRBV11-2	TRBJ2-3	CASSLVATSTDTQYF
TRBV5-5	TRBJ1-6	CASSLGSGDNSPLHF
TRBV3-1	TRBJ2-7	CASSHFFGASGRVPYEQYF
TRBV6-6	-	CASSPGTLSSYNEQYF
TRBV7-2	TRBJ2-1	CASSSISGGANEQFF
TRBV7-9	TRBJ2-3	CASSQPSGGHNTDTQYF
TRBV15	TRBJ1-6	CATSRDRTNSPLHF
TRBV3-1	TRBJ2-3	CASSKLIRTISTDTQYF
TRBV7-2	TRBJ2-5	CASSIKGLAVRETQYF
TRBV10-1	TRBJ1-2	CASSAGKYYGYTF
TRBV20-1	TRBJ2-7	CSAAAGVNEQYF
TRBV28	TRBJ2-5	CASSSPGLAGQETQYF
TRBV5-1	TRBJ1-1	CASSEGQGPMNTEAFF
TRBV27	TRBJ2-4	CASSSAFGNIQYF
TRBV30	-	CAWSVVGQGRYEQYF
TRBV27	TRBJ2-3	CASSLSTGVPDTQYF
TRBV7-9	TRBJ2-2	CASSYDNGELFF
TRBV27	TRBJ1-6	CASSLSRTGYNSPLHF
TRBV5-1	TRBJ1-2	CASSLGQSTYGYTF
TRBV27	TRBJ2-7	CASSFSSGVPYEQYF
TRBV20-1	TRBJ2-7	CSARWYRTFSYEQDF
TRBV14	TRBJ2-5	CASSALRLVGETQYF
TRBV27	TRBJ1-2	CASSFGRGHGYTF
TRBV12-3/TRBV12-4	TRBJ2-5	CASTSGSGGYNEQYF
TRBV20-1	TRBJ2-1	CSARDPGTSGGNEQFF
TRBV18	TRBJ1-5	CASSPGVDLGGNQPQHF
TRBV6-6	TRBJ2-3	CASSYAREGTDTQYF
TRBV7-8	TRBJ2-7	CASSPGRLTYNEQYF
TRBV20-1	TRBJ1-2	CSARGGRYYGYTF
TRBV5-1	TRBJ2-7	CASSLALGQVAYEQYF
TRBV20-1	TRBJ2-1	CSAPPRLRSSYNEQFF
TRBV5-8	TRBJ2-1	CASSLGPGLGNEQFF
TRBV7-9	TRBJ1-2	CASSARDGANYGYTF
TRBV5-6	TRBJ2-5	CASRPTSAFSETQYF